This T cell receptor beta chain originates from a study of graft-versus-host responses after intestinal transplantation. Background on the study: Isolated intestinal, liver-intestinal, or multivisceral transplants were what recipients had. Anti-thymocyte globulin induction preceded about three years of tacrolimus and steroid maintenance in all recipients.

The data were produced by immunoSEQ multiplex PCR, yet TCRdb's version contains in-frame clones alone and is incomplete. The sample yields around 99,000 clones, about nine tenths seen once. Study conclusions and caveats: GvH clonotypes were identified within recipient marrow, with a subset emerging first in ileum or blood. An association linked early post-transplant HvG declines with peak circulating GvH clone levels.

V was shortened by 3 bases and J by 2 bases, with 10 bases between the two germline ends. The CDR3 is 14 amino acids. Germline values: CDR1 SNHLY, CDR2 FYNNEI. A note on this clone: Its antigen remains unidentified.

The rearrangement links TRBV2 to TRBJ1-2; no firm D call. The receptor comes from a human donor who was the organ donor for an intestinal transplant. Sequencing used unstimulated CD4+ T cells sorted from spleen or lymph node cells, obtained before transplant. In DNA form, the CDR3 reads TGTGCCAGCAGTGAGACGGCCCCCAACTATGGCTACACCTTC. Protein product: CASSETAPNYGYTF.